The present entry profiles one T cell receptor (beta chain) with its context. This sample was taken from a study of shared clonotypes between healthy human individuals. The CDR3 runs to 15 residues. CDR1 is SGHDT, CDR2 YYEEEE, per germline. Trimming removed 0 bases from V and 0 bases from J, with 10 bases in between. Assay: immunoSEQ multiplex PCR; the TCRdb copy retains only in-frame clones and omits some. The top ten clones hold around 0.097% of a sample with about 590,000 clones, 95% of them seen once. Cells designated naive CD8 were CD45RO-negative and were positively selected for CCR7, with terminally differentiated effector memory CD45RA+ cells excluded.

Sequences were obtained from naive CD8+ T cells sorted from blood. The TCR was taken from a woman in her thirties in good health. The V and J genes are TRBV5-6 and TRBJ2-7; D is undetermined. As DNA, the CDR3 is TGTGCCAGCAGCTTGGATGGACGGAGCTCCTACGAGCAGTACTTC. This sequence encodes CASSLDGRSSYEQYF.